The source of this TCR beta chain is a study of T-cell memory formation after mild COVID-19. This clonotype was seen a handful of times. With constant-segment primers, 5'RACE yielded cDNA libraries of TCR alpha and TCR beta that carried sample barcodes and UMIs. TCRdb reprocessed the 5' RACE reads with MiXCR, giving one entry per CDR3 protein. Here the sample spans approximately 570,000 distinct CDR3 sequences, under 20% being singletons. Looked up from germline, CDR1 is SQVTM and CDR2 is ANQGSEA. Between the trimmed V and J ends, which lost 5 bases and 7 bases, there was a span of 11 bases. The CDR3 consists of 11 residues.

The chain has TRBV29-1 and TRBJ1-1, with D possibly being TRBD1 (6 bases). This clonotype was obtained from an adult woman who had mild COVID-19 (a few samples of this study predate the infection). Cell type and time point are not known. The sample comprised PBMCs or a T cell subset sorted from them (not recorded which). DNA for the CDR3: TGCAGCGTTACGGACAGCCTTGAAGCTTTCTTT. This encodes CSVTDSLEAFF. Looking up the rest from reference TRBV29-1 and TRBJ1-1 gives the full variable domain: SAVISQKPSRDICQRGTSLTIQCQVDSQVTMMFWYRQQPGQSLTLIATANQGSEATYESGFVIDKFPISRPNLTFSTLTVSNMSPEDSSIYLCSVTDSLEAFFGQGTRLTVV.